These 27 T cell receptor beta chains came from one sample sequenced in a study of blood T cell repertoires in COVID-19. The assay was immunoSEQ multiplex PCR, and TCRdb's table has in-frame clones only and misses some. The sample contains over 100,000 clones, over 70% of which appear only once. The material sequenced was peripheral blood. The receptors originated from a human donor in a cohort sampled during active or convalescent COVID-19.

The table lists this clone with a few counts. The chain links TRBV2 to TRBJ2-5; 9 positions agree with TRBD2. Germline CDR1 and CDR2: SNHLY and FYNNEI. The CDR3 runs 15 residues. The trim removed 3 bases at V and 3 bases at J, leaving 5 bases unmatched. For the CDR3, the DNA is TGTGCCAGCAGTGACGGCGGGAGGGCCGAAGAGACCCAGTACTTC. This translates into CASSDGGRAEETQYF.

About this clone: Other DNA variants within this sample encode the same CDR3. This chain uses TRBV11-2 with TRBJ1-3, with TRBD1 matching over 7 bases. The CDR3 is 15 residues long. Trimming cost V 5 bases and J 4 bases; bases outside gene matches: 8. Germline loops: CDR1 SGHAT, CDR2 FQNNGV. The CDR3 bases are TGTGCCAGCAGCCTCGACAGGGCGGCCGGAAACACCATATATTTT. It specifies CASSLDRAAGNTIYF. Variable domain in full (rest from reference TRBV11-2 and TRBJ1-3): EAGVAQSPRYKIIEKRQSVAFWCNPISGHATLYWYQQILGQGPKLLIQFQNNGVVDDSQLPKDRFSAERLKGVDSTLKIQPAKLEDSAVYLCASSLDRAAGNTIYFGEGSWLTVV.

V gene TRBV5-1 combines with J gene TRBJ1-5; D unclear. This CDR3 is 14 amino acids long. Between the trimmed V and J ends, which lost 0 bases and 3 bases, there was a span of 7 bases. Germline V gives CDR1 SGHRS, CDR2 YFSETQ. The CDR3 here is CASSLGRDNQPQHF. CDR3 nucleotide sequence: TGCGCCAGCAGCTTGGGGCGGGACAATCAGCCCCAGCATTTT. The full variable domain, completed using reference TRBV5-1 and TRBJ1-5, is KAGVTQTPRYLIKTRGQQVTLSCSPISGHRSVSWYQQTPGQGLQFLFEYFSETQRNKGNFPGRFSGRQFSNSRSEMNVSTLELGDSALYLCASSLGRDNQPQHFGDGTRLSIL.

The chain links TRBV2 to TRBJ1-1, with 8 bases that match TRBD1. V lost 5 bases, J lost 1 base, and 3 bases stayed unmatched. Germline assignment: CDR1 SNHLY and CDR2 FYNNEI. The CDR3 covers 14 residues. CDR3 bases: TGTGCCAGCAGTCCAGGACAGGGGAACACTGAAGCTTTCTTT. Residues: CASSPGQGNTEAFF.

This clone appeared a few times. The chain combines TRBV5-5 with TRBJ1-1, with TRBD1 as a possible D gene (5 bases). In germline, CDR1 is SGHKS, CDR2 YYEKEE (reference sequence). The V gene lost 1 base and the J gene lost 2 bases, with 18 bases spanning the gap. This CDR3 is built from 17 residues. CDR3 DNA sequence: TGTGCCAGCAGCTTGCGACTTGGGGGGATGGGAAACACTGAAGCTTTCTTT. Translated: CASSLRLGGMGNTEAFF.

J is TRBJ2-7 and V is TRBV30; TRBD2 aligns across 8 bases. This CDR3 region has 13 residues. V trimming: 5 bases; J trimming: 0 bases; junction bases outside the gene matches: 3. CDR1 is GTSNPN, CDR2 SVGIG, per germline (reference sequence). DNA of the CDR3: TGTGCCTGGTGTAGCGGGAACTCCTACGAGCAGTACTTC. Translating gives CAWCSGNSYEQYF.

The CDR3 bases are TGTGCCAGCAACCCTCCGGGACTAGCGGGAGTTAAGTACTTC. This gives the protein CASNPPGLAGVKYF. V usage is TRBV6-2 or TRBV6-3 and J usage is TRBJ2-7; 14 bases match TRBD2. The CDR3 length is 14 residues. V dropped 7 bases and J dropped 11; count of bases not matched to a gene: 10. Germline-derived CDR1 and CDR2 are MNHEY and SVGEGT.

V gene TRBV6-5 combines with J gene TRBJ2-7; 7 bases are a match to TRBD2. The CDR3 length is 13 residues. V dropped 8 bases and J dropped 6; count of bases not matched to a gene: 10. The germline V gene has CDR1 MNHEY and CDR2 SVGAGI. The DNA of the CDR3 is TGTGCCAGCGGGGGGGTTTCCCTGACCGAGCAGTACTTC. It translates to CASGGVSLTEQYF.

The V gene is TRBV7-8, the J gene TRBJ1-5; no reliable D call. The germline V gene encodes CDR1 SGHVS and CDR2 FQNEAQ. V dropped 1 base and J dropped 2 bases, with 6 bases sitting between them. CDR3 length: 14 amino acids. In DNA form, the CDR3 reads TGTGCCAGCAGCTTAGATTCAGGCAATCAGCCCCAGCATTTT. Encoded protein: CASSLDSGNQPQHF.

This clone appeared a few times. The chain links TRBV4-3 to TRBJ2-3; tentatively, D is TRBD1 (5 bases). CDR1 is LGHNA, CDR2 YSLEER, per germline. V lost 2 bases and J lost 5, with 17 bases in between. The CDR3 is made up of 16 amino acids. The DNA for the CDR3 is TGCGCCAGCAGCCAACCGCCTAGGGGTTCATTAGATACGCAGTATTTT. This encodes CASSQPPRGSLDTQYF.

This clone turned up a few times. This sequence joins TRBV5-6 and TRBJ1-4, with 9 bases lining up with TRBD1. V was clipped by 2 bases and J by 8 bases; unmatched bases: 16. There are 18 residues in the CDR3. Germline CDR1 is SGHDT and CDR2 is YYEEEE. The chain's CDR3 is CASSFSGTGRFGGEKLFF. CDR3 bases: TGTGCCAGCAGCTTCTCTGGGACAGGGCGGTTCGGAGGAGAAAAACTGTTTTTT.

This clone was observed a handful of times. The CDR3 sequence is CASSEAVSGGAYNEQFF. The CDR3 bases are TGTGCCAGCAGTGAAGCGGTTAGCGGGGGGGCCTACAATGAGCAGTTCTTC. The chain is built from TRBV2 and TRBJ2-1; TRBD2 matches 11 bases. This CDR3 has 17 residues. Germline CDR1 is SNHLY and CDR2 is FYNNEI. With 0 bases clipped from V and 2 bases from J, the junction kept 3 bases outside the gene matches.

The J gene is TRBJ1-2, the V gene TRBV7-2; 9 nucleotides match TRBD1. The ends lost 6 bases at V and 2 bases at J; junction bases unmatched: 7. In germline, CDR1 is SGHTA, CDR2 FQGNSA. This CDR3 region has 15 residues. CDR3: CASRSQGAGNYGYTF. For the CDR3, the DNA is TGTGCCAGCAGGTCACAGGGGGCCGGCAACTATGGCTACACCTTC.

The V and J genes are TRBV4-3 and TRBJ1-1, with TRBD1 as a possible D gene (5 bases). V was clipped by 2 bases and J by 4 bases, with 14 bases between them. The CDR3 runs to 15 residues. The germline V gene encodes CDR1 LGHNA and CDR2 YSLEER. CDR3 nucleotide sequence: TGCGCCAGCAGCCAATCCTCGGGGGGGATCACTGAAGCTTTCTTT. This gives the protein CASSQSSGGITEAFF.

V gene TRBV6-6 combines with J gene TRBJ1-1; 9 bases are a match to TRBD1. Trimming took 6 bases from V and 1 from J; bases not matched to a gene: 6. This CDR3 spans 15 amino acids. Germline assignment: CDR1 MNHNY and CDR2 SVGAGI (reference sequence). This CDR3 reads CASRPRGQGNTEAFF. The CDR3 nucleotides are TGTGCCAGCAGACCTAGGGGACAGGGGAACACTGAAGCTTTCTTT.

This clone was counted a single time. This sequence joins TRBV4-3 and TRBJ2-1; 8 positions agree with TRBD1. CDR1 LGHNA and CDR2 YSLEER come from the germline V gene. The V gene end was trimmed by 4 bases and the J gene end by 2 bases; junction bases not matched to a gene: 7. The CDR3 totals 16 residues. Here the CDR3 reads CASSRRDRFPYNEQFF. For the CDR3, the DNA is TGCGCCAGCAGCCGGCGGGACAGGTTTCCCTACAATGAGCAGTTCTTC.

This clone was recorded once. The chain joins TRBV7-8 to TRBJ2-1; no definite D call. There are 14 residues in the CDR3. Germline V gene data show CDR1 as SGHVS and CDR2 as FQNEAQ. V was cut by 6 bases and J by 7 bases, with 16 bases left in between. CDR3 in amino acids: CASSPYPELNEQFF. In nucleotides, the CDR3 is TGTGCCAGCAGTCCCTATCCCGAATTAAATGAGCAGTTCTTC.

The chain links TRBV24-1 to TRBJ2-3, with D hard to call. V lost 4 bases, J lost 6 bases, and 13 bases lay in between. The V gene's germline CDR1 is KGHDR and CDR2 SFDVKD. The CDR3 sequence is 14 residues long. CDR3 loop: CATSESQAPDTQYF. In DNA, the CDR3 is TGTGCCACCAGTGAAAGTCAAGCACCCGATACGCAGTATTTT.

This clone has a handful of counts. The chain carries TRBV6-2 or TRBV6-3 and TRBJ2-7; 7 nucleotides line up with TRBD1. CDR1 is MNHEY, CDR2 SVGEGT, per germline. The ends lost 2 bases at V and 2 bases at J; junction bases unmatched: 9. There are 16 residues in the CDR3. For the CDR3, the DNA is TGTGCCAGCAGTTACCCCCGGACAGGAACCACCTACGAGCAGTACTTC. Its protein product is CASSYPRTGTTYEQYF.

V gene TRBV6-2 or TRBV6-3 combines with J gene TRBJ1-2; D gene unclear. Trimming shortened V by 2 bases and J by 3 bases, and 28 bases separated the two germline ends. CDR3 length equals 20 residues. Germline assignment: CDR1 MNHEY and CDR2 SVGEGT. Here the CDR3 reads CASSYEGSGKGVNSDYGYTF. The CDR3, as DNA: TGTGCCAGCAGTTACGAAGGCTCGGGGAAGGGAGTAAACAGTGACTATGGCTACACCTTC.

The CDR3 DNA is TGTGCCAGCACTGGGGGCAGCGCCTACGAGCAGTACTTC. This gives the protein CASTGGSAYEQYF. The genes are TRBV7-2 and TRBJ2-7; D might be TRBD1 (6 bases). With 7 bases removed from V and 2 bases from J, the gap between germline ends came to 12 bases. This CDR3 comprises 13 residues. Looked up from germline, CDR1 is SGHTA and CDR2 is FQGNSA.

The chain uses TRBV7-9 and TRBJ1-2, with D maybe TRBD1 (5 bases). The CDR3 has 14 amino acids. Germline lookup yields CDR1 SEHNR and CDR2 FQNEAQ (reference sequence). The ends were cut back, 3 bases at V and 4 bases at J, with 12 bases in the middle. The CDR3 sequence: CASSFGGAGYGYTF. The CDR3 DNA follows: TGTGCCAGCAGCTTTGGCGGGGCGGGCTATGGCTACACCTTC.

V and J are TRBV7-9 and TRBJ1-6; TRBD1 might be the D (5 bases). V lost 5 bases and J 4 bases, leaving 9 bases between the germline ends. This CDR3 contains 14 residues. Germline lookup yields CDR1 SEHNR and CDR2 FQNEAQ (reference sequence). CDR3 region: CASSLTAYNSPLHF. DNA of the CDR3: TGTGCCAGCAGCCTGACAGCTTATAATTCACCCCTCCACTTT. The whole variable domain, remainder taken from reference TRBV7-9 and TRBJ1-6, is DTGVSQNPRHKITKRGQNVTFRCDPISEHNRLYWYRQTLGQGPEFLTYFQNEAQLEKSRLLSDRFSAERPKGSFSTLEIQRTEQGDSAMYLCASSLTAYNSPLHFGNGTRLTVT.

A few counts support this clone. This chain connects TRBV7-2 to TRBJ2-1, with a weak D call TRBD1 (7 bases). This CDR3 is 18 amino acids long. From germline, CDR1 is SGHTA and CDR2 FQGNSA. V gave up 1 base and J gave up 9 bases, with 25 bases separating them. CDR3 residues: CASSLVYAGQPGDSEQFF. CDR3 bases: TGTGCCAGCAGCTTAGTTTACGCCGGACAGCCGGGGGACAGTGAGCAGTTCTTC.

The CDR3 bases are TGTGCCAGCTCACCTTACGGGGTTCTTTCTGGAAACACCATATATTTT. It encodes CASSPYGVLSGNTIYF. The rearrangement joins TRBV18 to TRBJ1-3; D is unresolved. Trimming stripped 3 bases from V and 1 base from J, with 13 bases between. The CDR3 has 16 amino acids. The germline V gene encodes CDR1 KGHSH and CDR2 LQKENI.

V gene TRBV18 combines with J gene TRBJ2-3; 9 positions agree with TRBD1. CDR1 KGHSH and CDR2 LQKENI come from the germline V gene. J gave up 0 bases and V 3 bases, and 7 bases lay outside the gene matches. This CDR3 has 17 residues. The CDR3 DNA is TGTGCCAGCTCACCTCTGCAAGGACAGGGGAGCACAGATACGCAGTATTTT. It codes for CASSPLQGQGSTDTQYF. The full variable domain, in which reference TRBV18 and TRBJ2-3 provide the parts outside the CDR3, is NAGVMQNPRHLVRRRGQEARLRCSPMKGHSHVYWYRQLPEEGLKFMVYLQKENIIDESGMPKERFSAEFPKEGPSILRIQQVVRGDSAAYFCASSPLQGQGSTDTQYFGPGTRLTVL.

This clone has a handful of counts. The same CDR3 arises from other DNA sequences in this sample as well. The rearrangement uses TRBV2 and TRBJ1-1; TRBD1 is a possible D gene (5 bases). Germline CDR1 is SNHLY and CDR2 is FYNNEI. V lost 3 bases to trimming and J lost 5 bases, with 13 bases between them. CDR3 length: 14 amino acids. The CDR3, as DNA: TGTGCCAGCAGTGAGCAGGGTGAAAGGACTGAAGCTTTCTTT. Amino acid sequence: CASSEQGERTEAFF.